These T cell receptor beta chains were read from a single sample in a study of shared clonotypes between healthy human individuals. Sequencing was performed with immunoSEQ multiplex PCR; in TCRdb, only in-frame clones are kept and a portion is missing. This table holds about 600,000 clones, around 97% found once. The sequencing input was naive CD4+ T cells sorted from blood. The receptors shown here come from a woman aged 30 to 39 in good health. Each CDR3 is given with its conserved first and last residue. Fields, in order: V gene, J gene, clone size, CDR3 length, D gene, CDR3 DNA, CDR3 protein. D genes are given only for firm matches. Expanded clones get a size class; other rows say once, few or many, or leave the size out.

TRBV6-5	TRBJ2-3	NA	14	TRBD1	TGTGCCAGCAGTCGCCGGACAGGGCAAGATACGCAGTATTTT	CASSRRTGQDTQYF
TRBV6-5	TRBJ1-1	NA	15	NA	TGTGCCAGCAGTTCCCGGTCCACGGGCCACACTGAAGCTTTCTTT	CASSSRSTGHTEAFF
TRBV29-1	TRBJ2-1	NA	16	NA	TGCAGCGTTGAAGGGGAAGCTAGAAGCACGAACAATGAGCAGTTCTTC	CSVEGEARSTNNEQFF
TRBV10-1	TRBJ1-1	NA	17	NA	TGCGCCAGCAGTGAGTTTGACTGGACGGACATGAACACTGAAGCTTTCTTT	CASSEFDWTDMNTEAFF
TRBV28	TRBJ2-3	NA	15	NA	TGTGCCAGCAGCCCTGCCGACAGGCTAGCGAATACGCAGTATTTT	CASSPADRLANTQYF
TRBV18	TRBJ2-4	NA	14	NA	TGTGCCAGCTCACCGGCGGAAGCCAAAAACATTCAGTACTTC	CASSPAEAKNIQYF
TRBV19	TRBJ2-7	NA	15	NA	TGTGCCAGTAGTCGGGCGGCCGGGAGTACCAACGAGCAGTACTTC	CASSRAAGSTNEQYF
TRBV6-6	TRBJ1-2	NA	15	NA	TGTGCCAGCAGACGGAACAGGGTCGCGGAGGGGGGCTACACCTTC	CASRRNRVAEGGYTF
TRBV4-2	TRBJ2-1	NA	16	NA	TGTGCCAGCAGCCAAGATATTAGCGGCCCTTACAATGAGCAGTTCTTC	CASSQDISGPYNEQFF
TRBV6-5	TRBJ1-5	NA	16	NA	TGTGCCAGCAGTTACACAGGGTCCAGGGATAATCAGCCCCAGCATTTT	CASSYTGSRDNQPQHF
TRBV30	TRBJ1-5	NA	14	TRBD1	TGTGCCTGGAGTATCGGACAGGGAAGACAGCCCCAGCATTTT	CAWSIGQGRQPQHF
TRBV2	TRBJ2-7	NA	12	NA	TGTGCCAGCAGTCCCCTGACCTACGAGCAGTACTTC	CASSPLTYEQYF
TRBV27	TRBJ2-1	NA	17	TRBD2	TGTGCCAGCAGTTTAATTGCTAGCGGGAGCTCCTACAATGAGCAGTTCTTC	CASSLIASGSSYNEQFF
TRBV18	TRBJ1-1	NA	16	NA	TGTGCCAGCTCACCGGGGGGGGCCGGGGTGAACACTGAAGCTTTCTTT	CASSPGGAGVNTEAFF
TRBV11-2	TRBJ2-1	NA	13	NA	TGTGCCAGCAGCCCCCGGACCGAGGGGGAGCAGTTCTTC	CASSPRTEGEQFF
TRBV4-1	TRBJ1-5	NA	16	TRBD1	TGCGCCAGCAGCCAGGACAGGACAGTAAGCAATCAGCCCCAGCATTTT	CASSQDRTVSNQPQHF
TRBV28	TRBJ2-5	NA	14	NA	TGTGCCAGCAGGCCAACTAGATTTTACGAGACCCAGTACTTC	CASRPTRFYETQYF
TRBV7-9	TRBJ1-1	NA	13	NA	TGTGCCAGCAGCAAGGGAAGGAACACTGAAGCTTTCTTT	CASSKGRNTEAFF
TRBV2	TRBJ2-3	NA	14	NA	TGTGCCAGCAGTGAAGTAGTGGTAACAGATACGCAGTATTTT	CASSEVVVTDTQYF
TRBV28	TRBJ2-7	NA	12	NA	TGTGCCAGCAGTTTAAGTTTCTACGAGCAGTACTTC	CASSLSFYEQYF
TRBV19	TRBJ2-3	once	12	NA	TGTGCCAGTAGTCCAACTGGGGTTACGCAGTATTTT	CASSPTGVTQYF
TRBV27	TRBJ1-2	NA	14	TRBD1	TGTGCCAGCAGTCCCCACACAGGGGTCGGGGGCTACACCTTC	CASSPHTGVGGYTF
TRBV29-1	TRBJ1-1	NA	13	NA	TGCAGCGCCCGCCTCCCGGAGCCTTCTTGGGCTTTCTTT	CSARLPEPSWAFF
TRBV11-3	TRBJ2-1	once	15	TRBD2	TGTGCCAGCAGCTTAGAGGGCGGGAGCCGCAATGAGCAGTTCTTC	CASSLEGGSRNEQFF
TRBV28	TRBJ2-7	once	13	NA	TGTGCCAGCAGTGAAACAGGTCGGGTCGAGCAGTACTTC	CASSETGRVEQYF
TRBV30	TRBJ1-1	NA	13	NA	TGTGCCTGGAGTGTAGATCCGAACACTGAAGCTTTCTTT	CAWSVDPNTEAFF
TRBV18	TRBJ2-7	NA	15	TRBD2	TGTGCCAGCTCACCACGCGGGAGGGCTTTCAACGAGCAGTACTTC	CASSPRGRAFNEQYF
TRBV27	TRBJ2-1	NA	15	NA	TGTGCCAGCAGTTTCAAACCGCACTTGGTCGATGAGCAGTTCTTC	CASSFKPHLVDEQFF
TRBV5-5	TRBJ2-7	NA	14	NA	TGTGCCAGCAGCTGGGGACCGGCGCTCTACGAGCAGTACTTC	CASSWGPALYEQYF
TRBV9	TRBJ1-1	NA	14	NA	TGTGCCAGCAGCGCCCGAGTGGGTAGCACTGAAGCTTTCTTT	CASSARVGSTEAFF
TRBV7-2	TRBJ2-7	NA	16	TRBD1	TGTGCCAGCAGCGTAGGGAGAAGGGGGCGCCCCTACGAGCAGTACTTC	CASSVGRRGRPYEQYF
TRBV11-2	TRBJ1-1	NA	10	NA	TGTGCCAGCAGCTTTGGGAAAGCTTTCTTT	CASSFGKAFF
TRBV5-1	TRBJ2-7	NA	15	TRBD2	TGCGCCAGCAGCTTTAGGGCGGGAGCCGGGTACGAGCAGTACTTC	CASSFRAGAGYEQYF
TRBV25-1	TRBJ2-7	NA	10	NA	TGTGCCACCCTCTCCTACGAGCAGTACTTC	CATLSYEQYF
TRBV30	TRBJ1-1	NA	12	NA	TGTGCCTGGAGTGGACAGAGCACTGAAGCTTTCTTT	CAWSGQSTEAFF
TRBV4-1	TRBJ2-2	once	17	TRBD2	TGCGCCAGCAGCCGCGGGGCTAGCGGGAGAGTTGGCGGGGAGCTGTTTTTT	CASSRGASGRVGGELFF
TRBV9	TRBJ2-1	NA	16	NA	TGTGCCAGCAGCGTAGGGGGCCAGGGGTTGTTCAATGAGCAGTTCTTC	CASSVGGQGLFNEQFF
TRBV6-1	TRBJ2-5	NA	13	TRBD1	TGTGCCAGCAGGGGACAGGGCCCAGAGACCCAGTACTTC	CASRGQGPETQYF
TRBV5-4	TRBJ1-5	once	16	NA	TGTGCCAGCAGCTCCGGGGGAGGGGGAAGCAATCAGCCCCAGCATTTT	CASSSGGGGSNQPQHF
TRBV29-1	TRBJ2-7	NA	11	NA	TGCAGCGTCGAAAGGGCCTACGAGCAGTACTTC	CSVERAYEQYF
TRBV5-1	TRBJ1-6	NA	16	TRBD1	TGCGCCAGCAGCTTGTCGGGACAGGCCCTTAATTCACCCCTCCACTTT	CASSLSGQALNSPLHF
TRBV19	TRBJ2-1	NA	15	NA	TGTGCCAGTAGTATTGGACGGAGTTTAATCAATGAGCAGTTCTTC	CASSIGRSLINEQFF
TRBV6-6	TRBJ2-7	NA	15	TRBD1	TGTGCCAGCAGTTACTCTGGGACAGGGAGCTACGAGCAGTACTTC	CASSYSGTGSYEQYF
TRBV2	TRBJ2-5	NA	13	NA	TGTGCCAGCAGTGAACTAGGCCCTGGGACCCAGTACTTC	CASSELGPGTQYF
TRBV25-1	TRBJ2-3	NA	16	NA	TGTGCCAGCAGTGAATTCGGGTTTTCTAGCACAGATACGCAGTATTTT	CASSEFGFSSTDTQYF
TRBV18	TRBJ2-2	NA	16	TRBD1	TGTGCCAGCTCAAGACAGGGAACGCGAAACACCGGGGAGCTGTTTTTT	CASSRQGTRNTGELFF
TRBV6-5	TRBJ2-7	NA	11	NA	TGTGCTAGCGGCAGGGGCCACGAGCAGTACTTC	CASGRGHEQYF
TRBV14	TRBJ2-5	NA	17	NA	TGTGCCAGCAGCCAAGATTATCGGGTCTCCGCGCGAGAGACCCAGTACTTC	CASSQDYRVSARETQYF
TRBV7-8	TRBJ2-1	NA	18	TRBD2	TGTGCCAGCAGCTCCTGGGCGGGCACTAGCGGGATCCACAATGAGCAGTTCTTC	CASSSWAGTSGIHNEQFF
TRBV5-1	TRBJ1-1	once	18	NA	TGCGCCAGCAGCCCAAAGGACAGCGCCGGGCTTGTGAACACTGAAGCTTTCTTT	CASSPKDSAGLVNTEAFF
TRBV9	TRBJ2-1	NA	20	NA	TGTGCCAGCAGCGCCCAGGATCTAGGAAGCTCCCATCTAGTCTACAATGAGCAGTTCTTC	CASSAQDLGSSHLVYNEQFF
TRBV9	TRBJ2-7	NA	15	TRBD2	TGTGCCAGCAGCGCCAGGACTAGCGGGAGAAACGAGCAGTACTTC	CASSARTSGRNEQYF
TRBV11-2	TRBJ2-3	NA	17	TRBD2	TGTGCCAGCAGCTCCGGACTAGCGGGAATGTTTACAGATACGCAGTATTTT	CASSSGLAGMFTDTQYF
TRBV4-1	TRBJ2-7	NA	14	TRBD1	TGCGCCAGCAGCAATTCCGGACAGGGCAGCGAGCAGTACTTC	CASSNSGQGSEQYF
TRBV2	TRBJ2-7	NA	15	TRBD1	TGTGCCAGCAGCGCTGGACAGGGCGGGACCTACGAGCAGTACTTC	CASSAGQGGTYEQYF
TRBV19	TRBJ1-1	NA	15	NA	TGTGCCAGTACCCGATGGGGTGAGACGGACACTGAAGCTTTCTTT	CASTRWGETDTEAFF
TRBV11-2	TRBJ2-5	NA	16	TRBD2	TGTGCCAGCAGCCTACAACTAGCGGGAGGCGGCGGGGAGCAGTACTTC	CASSLQLAGGGGEQYF
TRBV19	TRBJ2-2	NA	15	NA	TGTGCCAGCGGGCCCCGCAGGGGGAACACCGGGGAGCTGTTTTTT	CASGPRRGNTGELFF
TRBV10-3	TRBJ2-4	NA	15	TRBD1	TGTGCCATCAGTGAACCGGGACAGGGGGAACACATTCAGTACTTC	CAISEPGQGEHIQYF
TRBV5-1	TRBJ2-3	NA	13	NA	TGCGCCAGCAGCAGAACTAGCACAGATACGCAGTATTTT	CASSRTSTDTQYF